This T cell receptor (beta chain) is from a study of STAT5B mutations in CD4+ large granular lymphocyte leukemia. Study results and caveats: Main leukemic clonotypes were patient-specific, but about 26% appeared at low frequency elsewhere. Compared with healthy controls (2/35), patient top clones favored TRBV06 (8/27).

Libraries were prepared by immunoSEQ multiplex PCR; TCRdb keeps only in-frame clonotypes and omits some of them. The repertoire consists of 20,000 to 25,000 clones, with around 80% occurring once and the leading ten covering roughly 0.4%. In the case of this clone: No antigen is known for it.

CDR1 is SGHAT and CDR2 is FQNNGV in the germline V gene. V was clipped by 1 base and J by 2 bases, with 11 bases between them. This CDR3 is 15 amino acids long. This chain connects TRBV11-2 to TRBJ2-5; TRBD1 is a possible D gene (5 bases). The receptor comes from a human donor in good health. Material for sequencing was CD4+ T cells from blood buffy coats. The CDR3: CASSLGTRGQETQYF. The CDR3 DNA sequence: TGTGCCAGCAGCTTAGGTACAAGGGGACAAGAGACCCAGTACTTC.